A single sample gave rise to the 5 T cell receptor beta chains below, sequenced in a study of cytomegalovirus exposure and HLA in healthy donors (dated by TCRdb to the late 2010s). Libraries were made using the immunoSEQ multiplex PCR assay. For the multiplex PCR, a mixture combining 60 forward primers for TCR Vbeta segments and 13 reverse primers for TCR Jbeta segments was used. TCRdb stores this immuneACCESS table with in-frame sequences only. Part of the clones is absent; in the studies checked, under half of the shortfall reflects unresolved V genes, and no reason is known for the rest. The sample table records 100,000 to 150,000 clones; roughly 71% of these occur just once. The leading ten clones occupy around 1.5% of the sample. Sequencing input: PBMCs. Every receptor here comes from a woman aged 40 to 50 in good health and CMV-seronegative.

This clone was observed a few times. The DNA for the CDR3 is TGCAGCGTGGCAGGTGAGACTGAAGCTTTCTTT. This encodes CSVAGETEAFF. This chain connects TRBV29-1 to TRBJ1-1; D is unresolved. V lost 6 bases to trimming and J lost 5 bases, with 10 bases between them. CDR1 and CDR2 (germline): SQVTM, ANQGSEA. The CDR3 runs 11 residues.

V usage is TRBV5-1 and J usage is TRBJ2-1; TRBD1 might be the D (5 bases). Trimming left V 6 bases short and J 0 bases short, with 10 bases between. This CDR3 region has 14 residues. From germline, CDR1 is SGHRS and CDR2 YFSETQ. The DNA of the CDR3 is TGCGCCAGCAAGAAAACAGGCTCCTACAATGAGCAGTTCTTC. Protein: CASKKTGSYNEQFF. Complete variable domain (other parts from reference TRBV5-1 and TRBJ2-1): KAGVTQTPRYLIKTRGQQVTLSCSPISGHRSVSWYQQTPGQGLQFLFEYFSETQRNKGNFPGRFSGRQFSNSRSEMNVSTLELGDSALYLCASKKTGSYNEQFFGPGTRLTVL.

The gene calls are TRBV27 and TRBJ2-5; TRBD2 matches at 13 bases. V lost 5 bases to trimming and J lost 0 bases; unmatched junction nucleotides: 12. Germline V gene sequence: CDR1 MNHEY, CDR2 SMNVEV (reference sequence). This CDR3 spans 19 amino acids. CDR3 DNA: TGTGCCAGCAGTCCATACCCGGGACTAGCGGGGAAGTACCAAGAGACCCAGTACTTC. Its protein product is CASSPYPGLAGKYQETQYF.

J is TRBJ2-5 and V is TRBV7-8; 9 positions match TRBD1. The germline V gene has CDR1 SGHVS and CDR2 FQNEAQ. The CDR3 is 15 amino acids. J lost 5 bases, V lost 4 bases, and 8 bases had no gene match. The CDR3: CASSSKQGARETQYF. The CDR3 DNA follows: TGTGCCAGCAGCTCAAAACAGGGGGCGCGGGAGACCCAGTACTTC.

The chain recombines TRBV4-3 with TRBJ1-1, with D uncertain. The CDR3 spans 14 residues. Germline V CDR1 and CDR2: LGHNA, YSLEER. Trimming removed 0 bases from V and 6 bases from J, with 11 bases in between. CDR3 nucleotides: TGCGCCAGCAGCCAAGACGGGTCAACCTCTGAAGCTTTCTTT. Translation: CASSQDGSTSEAFF.